The 25 T cell receptor beta chains listed next were all sequenced from one sample in a study of glioma-infiltrating T cells after dendritic cell vaccination. The sample's time point: after dendritic cell vaccination, including at tumor progression/relapse. The assay was immunoSEQ multiplex PCR, and TCRdb's table has in-frame clones only and misses some. The repertoire holds around 92,000 clones, about 85% seen once, with 5% to 7% in the top ten. Sample: blood, taken after dendritic cell vaccination. These receptors originate from a human donor with glioblastoma.

The chain uses TRBV6-1 and TRBJ1-2; D might be TRBD1 (5 bases). Germline loops: CDR1 MNHNS, CDR2 SASEGT. V was cut by 2 bases and J by 8 bases, with 15 bases left in between. The CDR3 spans 14 residues. CDR3 bases: TGTGCCAGCAGTGAACTGCCAGGGTCGGTCGGCTACACCTTC. This gives the protein CASSELPGSVGYTF.

The table lists this clone with a few counts. This chain joins TRBV5-4 and TRBJ1-4; 8 positions agree with TRBD1. Looked up from germline, CDR1 is SGHNT and CDR2 is YYREEE (reference sequence). This CDR3 region has 14 residues. V lost 4 bases to trimming and J lost 3 bases; unmatched junction nucleotides: 2. The CDR3 sequence: CASSQGASNEKLFF. The DNA for the CDR3 is TGTGCCAGCAGCCAGGGGGCCTCTAATGAAAAACTGTTTTTT.

The chain combines TRBV4-1 with TRBJ1-4, with a possible D match to TRBD1 (5 bases). Trimming shortened V by 0 bases and J by 5 bases, and 10 bases separated the two germline ends. The CDR3 runs to 15 residues. Germline V gene sequence: CDR1 MGHRA, CDR2 YSYEKL. The CDR3 sequence is CASSQESRVNEKLFF. CDR3 coding DNA: TGCGCCAGCAGCCAAGAGTCCAGGGTAAATGAAAAACTGTTTTTT.

The genes are TRBV28 and TRBJ1-2, with a weak D call TRBD1 (5 bases). The CDR3 spans 17 residues. The germline V and J ends were trimmed by 7 bases and 8 bases, with 29 bases remaining between them. Germline CDR1 reads MDHEN; CDR2 reads SYDVKM. CDR3 sequence (DNA): TGTGCCAGCACGACTCCAGGGAGGGGCTTCAACCTTGCCGGCTACACCTTC. Protein: CASTTPGRGFNLAGYTF.

The chain is built from TRBV29-1 and TRBJ1-1; D is unclear. The CDR3 contains 13 residues. Trimming removed 8 bases at V and 1 base at J, with 14 bases between. CDR1 is SQVTM, CDR2 ANQGSEA, per germline. In DNA form, the CDR3 reads TGCAGCACTCGGCGGAAACAGAACACTGAAGCTTTCTTT. Translation gives CSTRRKQNTEAFF.

In regard to this clone: Mismatch with germline at one junction end may stem from a read error. The chain joins TRBV6-5 to TRBJ2-1; 8 bases map to TRBD2. Germline V CDR1 and CDR2: MNHEY, SVGAGI. The CDR3 is made up of 11 amino acids. The CDR3 loop reads CASSYAGGRIF. As DNA, the CDR3 is TGTGCCAGCAGTTACGCGGGGGGACGGATCTTC.

The V gene is TRBV2, the J gene TRBJ2-7, with D possibly matching TRBD2 (5 bases). The CDR3 extends over 14 amino acids. The ends were cut back, 6 bases at V and 0 bases at J, with 12 bases in the middle. The germline V gene encodes CDR1 SNHLY and CDR2 FYNNEI. CDR3 nucleotide sequence: TGTGCCAGCAGGTTTCGGGGTAGCTCCTACGAGCAGTACTTC. This sequence encodes CASRFRGSSYEQYF.

The J gene is TRBJ2-5, the V gene TRBV30, with TRBD1 as a possible D gene (5 bases). The CDR3 has 13 amino acids. V lost 3 bases, J lost 5 bases, and 13 bases lay in between. Germline CDR1 reads GTSNPN; CDR2 reads SVGIG (reference sequence). The CDR3 is CAWRRQGSETQYF. CDR3 bases: TGTGCCTGGAGAAGGCAGGGTAGTGAGACCCAGTACTTC.

This clone was found a few times. J is TRBJ2-3 and V is TRBV9, with 14 positions matching TRBD2. This CDR3 region has 17 residues. J gave up 2 bases and V 4 bases, and 6 bases lay outside the gene matches. Germline-derived CDR1 and CDR2 are SGDLS and YYNGEE. DNA of the CDR3: TGTGCCAGCAGCCAACGACTAGCGGGAGGGATCACAGATACGCAGTATTTT. This sequence encodes CASSQRLAGGITDTQYF.

This sequence joins TRBV25-1 and TRBJ1-4; D possibly corresponds to TRBD1 (6 bases). Trimming shortened V by 2 bases and J by 6 bases, and 13 bases separated the two germline ends. CDR1 and CDR2 (germline): MGHDK, SYGVNS. This CDR3 has 15 amino acids. The chain's CDR3 is CASSEPGTPDEKLFF. In DNA form, the CDR3 reads TGTGCCAGCAGTGAACCCGGGACACCTGATGAAAAACTGTTTTTT.

V and J are TRBV5-1 and TRBJ2-3, with 8 positions matching TRBD2. Germline CDR1 is SGHRS and CDR2 is YFSETQ. V gave up 0 bases and J gave up 0 bases; unmatched junction bases: 9. CDR3 length: 18 amino acids. CDR3 DNA: TGCGCCAGCAGCTTGGGTGGGTCCAGCGGGGGTAGCACAGATACGCAGTATTTT. It encodes CASSLGGSSGGSTDTQYF.

The rearrangement links TRBV5-1 to TRBJ2-7; 8 bases are a match to TRBD1. This CDR3 has 16 residues. Per germline, CDR1 SGHRS and CDR2 YFSETQ. V was clipped by 4 bases and J by 0 bases; unmatched bases: 9. DNA for the CDR3: TGCGCCAGCAGCATCGGGACAGGCGCGAGCTCCTACGAGCAGTACTTC. Protein product: CASSIGTGASSYEQYF.

The rearrangement uses TRBV19 and TRBJ2-2; tentative D call: TRBD1 (6 bases). CDR3 size: 18 residues. Germline CDR1 is LNHDA and CDR2 is SQIVND (reference sequence). Trimming took off 3 bases at V and 4 bases at J, with 21 bases between the two ends. Here the CDR3 reads CASSIRGRRRGFTGELFF. CDR3 DNA sequence: TGTGCCAGTAGTATCAGGGGCCGCCGGAGAGGGTTCACCGGGGAGCTGTTTTTT.

The chain joins TRBV19 to TRBJ2-7; 8 nucleotides match TRBD1. This CDR3 is 15 amino acids long. The V and J ends lost 5 bases and 0 bases, in that order; junction bases with no gene match: 6. Germline loops: CDR1 LNHDA, CDR2 SQIVND (reference sequence). The CDR3 spells CASSSAGGLSYEQYF. CDR3 DNA: TGTGCCAGTAGTTCCGCAGGGGGCCTCTCCTACGAGCAGTACTTC.

The chain combines TRBV10-3 with TRBJ2-5; 15 bases agree with TRBD2. CDR1 ENHRY and CDR2 SYGVKD come from the germline V gene. The length of the CDR3 is 16 residues. V was clipped by 6 bases and J by 2 bases; unmatched bases: 4. The CDR3 nucleotides read TGTGCCATCAGCGCGGGACTAGCGGGGGGACAAGAGACCCAGTACTTC. It encodes CAISAGLAGGQETQYF.

Only a few counts were recorded for this clone. The chain recombines TRBV6-5 with TRBJ2-7; D might be TRBD2 (5 bases). V was shortened by 3 bases and J by 2 bases, with 14 bases between the two germline ends. This CDR3 has 15 residues. Germline V CDR1 and CDR2: MNHEY, SVGAGI. The CDR3 region is CASSYSGGYTYEQYF. The CDR3 DNA reads as TGTGCCAGCAGTTATAGTGGAGGCTATACCTACGAGCAGTACTTC.

This rearrangement joins TRBV5-1 to TRBJ2-5; unclear D gene. V lost 6 bases and J 7 bases, leaving 10 bases between the germline ends. Germline assignment: CDR1 SGHRS and CDR2 YFSETQ. CDR3 length: 11 amino acids. The CDR3 DNA is TGCGCCAGCATGGCCGTTGGGACCCAGTACTTC. Amino acid sequence: CASMAVGTQYF.

The chain employs TRBV2 and TRBJ1-2; perhaps TRBD1 as D (5 bases). This CDR3 has 17 amino acids. The V gene's germline CDR1 is SNHLY and CDR2 FYNNEI. V was clipped by 7 bases and J by 8 bases, with 29 bases between them. The CDR3 DNA sequence: TGTGCCAGCACCTATTTGGGAGGGACGGGACGAGCAAAAGGCTACACCTTC. Encoded protein: CASTYLGGTGRAKGYTF.

V gene TRBV7-9 combines with J gene TRBJ1-3, with 8 bases fitting TRBD1. Trimming cost V 3 bases and J 2 bases; bases outside gene matches: 3. The CDR3 spans 15 residues. Germline CDR1 and CDR2: SEHNR and FQNEAQ (reference sequence). CDR3: CASSFGQGAGNTIYF. The CDR3, as DNA: TGTGCCAGCAGCTTCGGACAGGGCGCTGGAAACACCATATATTTT.

V usage is TRBV2 and J usage is TRBJ2-7, with 7 bases aligning to TRBD2. There are 14 residues in the CDR3. From germline, CDR1 is SNHLY and CDR2 FYNNEI. The V segment lost 5 bases and the J segment 2 bases; nucleotides outside the gene matches: 6. This CDR3 reads CASSSPGGTYEQYF. DNA of the CDR3: TGTGCCAGCAGTTCCCCCGGGGGGACCTACGAGCAGTACTTC.

This sequence joins TRBV30 and TRBJ2-5; TRBD2 aligns across 7 bases. This CDR3 is 12 amino acids long. Germline V gene lookup returns CDR1 GTSNPN and CDR2 SVGIG (reference sequence). The V segment lost 3 bases and the J segment 4 bases; nucleotides outside the gene matches: 2. In DNA, the CDR3 is TGTGCCTGGAGGGGAGGGCGAGAGACCCAGTACTTC. This sequence encodes CAWRGGRETQYF. Supplemented by reference TRBV30 and TRBJ2-5, the full variable domain reads SQTIHQWPATLVQPVGSPLSLECTVEGTSNPNLYWYRQAAGRGLQLLFYSVGIGQISSEVPQNLSASRPQDRQFILSSKKLLLSDSGFYLCAWRGGRETQYFGPGTRLLVL.

The chain links TRBV5-1 to TRBJ2-1; the D gene is possibly TRBD2 (5 bases). Trimming removed 3 bases at V and 3 bases at J, with 10 bases between. There are 14 residues in the CDR3. CDR1 is SGHRS, CDR2 YFSETQ, per germline. The CDR3 reads CASSSFGNYNEQFF. The DNA for the CDR3 is TGCGCCAGCAGCTCCTTCGGGAACTACAATGAGCAGTTCTTC.

The chain joins TRBV5-1 to TRBJ2-7, with 13 bases lining up with TRBD2. Per germline, CDR1 SGHRS and CDR2 YFSETQ. CDR3 length: 14 residues. V dropped 4 bases and J dropped 5; count of bases not matched to a gene: 3. The CDR3 DNA is TGCGCCAGCAGCCCGGGGACTAGCGGGGACGAGCAGTACTTC. This encodes CASSPGTSGDEQYF.

The chain carries TRBV10-3 and TRBJ2-1; 9 bases agree with TRBD2. The CDR3 loop spans 15 amino acids. Germline V gene sequence: CDR1 ENHRY, CDR2 SYGVKD. J lost 5 bases, V lost 3 bases, and 5 bases had no gene match. The CDR3 coding sequence is TGTGCCATCAGTGACGCTAGCGGGGTCAACAATGAGCAGTTCTTC. This encodes CAISDASGVNNEQFF.

J is TRBJ1-4 and V is TRBV28; possibly TRBD1 for D (6 bases). The CDR3 length is 16 residues. Germline CDR1 is MDHEN and CDR2 is SYDVKM. Trimming removed 4 bases from V and 8 bases from J, with 20 bases in between. CDR3 in amino acids: CASSSPWAGGGEKLFF. As DNA, the CDR3 is TGTGCCAGCAGTTCCCCCTGGGCGGGAGGGGGAGAAAAACTGTTTTTT.